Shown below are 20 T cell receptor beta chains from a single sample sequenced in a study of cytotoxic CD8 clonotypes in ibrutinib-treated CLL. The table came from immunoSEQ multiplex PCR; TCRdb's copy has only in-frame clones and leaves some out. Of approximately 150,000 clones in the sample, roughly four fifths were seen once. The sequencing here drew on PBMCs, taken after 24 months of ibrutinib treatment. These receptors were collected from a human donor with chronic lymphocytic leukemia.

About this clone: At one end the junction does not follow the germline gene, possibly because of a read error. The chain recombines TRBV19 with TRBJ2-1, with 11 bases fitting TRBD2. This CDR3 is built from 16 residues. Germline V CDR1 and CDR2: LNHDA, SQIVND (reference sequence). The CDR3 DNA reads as TGTGCCAGTACTATAGCGGGAGGGAGCTCCTACAATGAGCAGTTCTTC. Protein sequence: CASTIAGGSSYNEQFF.

The CDR3 here is CASSLVASGSSDTQYF. CDR3 sequence (DNA): TGTGCCAGCAGCTTAGTAGCTAGCGGGAGTTCCGATACGCAGTATTTT. The chain carries TRBV7-2 and TRBJ2-3; TRBD2 matches at 10 bases. Germline V gives CDR1 SGHTA, CDR2 FQGNSA. V trimming: 1 base; J trimming: 6 bases; junction bases outside the gene matches: 7. This CDR3 has 16 amino acids.

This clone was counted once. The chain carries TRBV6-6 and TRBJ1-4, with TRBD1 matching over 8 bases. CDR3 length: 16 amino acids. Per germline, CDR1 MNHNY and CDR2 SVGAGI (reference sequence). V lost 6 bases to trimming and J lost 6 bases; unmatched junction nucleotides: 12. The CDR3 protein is CASRPSGQGGYEKLFF. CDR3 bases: TGTGCCAGCAGGCCCTCAGGACAGGGTGGTTATGAAAAACTGTTTTTT.

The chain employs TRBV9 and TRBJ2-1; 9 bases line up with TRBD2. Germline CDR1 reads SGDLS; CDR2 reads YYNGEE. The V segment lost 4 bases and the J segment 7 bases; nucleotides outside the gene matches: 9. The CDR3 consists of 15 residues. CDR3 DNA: TGTGCCAGCAGCCCCCGGGTAGCGGGGGATAATGAGCAGTTCTTC. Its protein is CASSPRVAGDNEQFF.

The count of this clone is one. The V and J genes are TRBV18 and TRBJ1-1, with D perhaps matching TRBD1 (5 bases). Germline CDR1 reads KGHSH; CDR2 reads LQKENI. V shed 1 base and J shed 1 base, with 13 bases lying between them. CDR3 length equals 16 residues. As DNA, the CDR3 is TGTGCCAGCTCACCACGGGGCAGGGCCGAGAACACTGAAGCTTTCTTT. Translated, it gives CASSPRGRAENTEAFF.

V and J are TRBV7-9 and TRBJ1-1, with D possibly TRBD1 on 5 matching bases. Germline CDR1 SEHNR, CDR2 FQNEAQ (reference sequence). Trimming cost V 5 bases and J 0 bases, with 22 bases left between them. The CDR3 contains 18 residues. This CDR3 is CASSGRELQGAMNTEAFF. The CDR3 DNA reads TGTGCCAGCAGCGGGAGAGAGCTTCAGGGAGCCATGAACACTGAAGCTTTCTTT.

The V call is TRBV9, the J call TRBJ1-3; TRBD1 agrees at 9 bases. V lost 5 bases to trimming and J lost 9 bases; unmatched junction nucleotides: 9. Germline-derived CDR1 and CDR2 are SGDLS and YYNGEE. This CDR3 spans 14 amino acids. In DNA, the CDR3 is TGTGCCAGCAGTGAAGGACAGGGGATTAGCACCATATATTTT. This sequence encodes CASSEGQGISTIYF.

The CDR3 loop reads CATSRDVRQGHGARQPQHF. The CDR3 DNA sequence: TGTGCCACCAGCAGAGACGTAAGACAGGGCCACGGGGCAAGGCAGCCCCAGCATTTT. This chain connects TRBV15 to TRBJ1-5; 7 nucleotides match TRBD1. Germline CDR1 reads LNHNV; CDR2 reads YYDKDF (reference sequence). The CDR3 sequence is 19 residues long. V lost 0 bases to trimming and J lost 7 bases; unmatched junction nucleotides: 18.

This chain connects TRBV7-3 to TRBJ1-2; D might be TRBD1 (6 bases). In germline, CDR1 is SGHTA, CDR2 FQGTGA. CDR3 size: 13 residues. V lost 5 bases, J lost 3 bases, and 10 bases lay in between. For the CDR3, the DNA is TGTGCCAGCAGCCAGGGGCGCCACTATGGCTACACCTTC. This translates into CASSQGRHYGYTF.

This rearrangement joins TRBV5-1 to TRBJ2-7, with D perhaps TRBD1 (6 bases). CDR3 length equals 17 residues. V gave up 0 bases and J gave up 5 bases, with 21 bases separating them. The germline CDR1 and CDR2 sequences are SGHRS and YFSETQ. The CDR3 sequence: CASSLEAVGVRGDEQYF. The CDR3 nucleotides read TGCGCCAGCAGCTTGGAAGCTGTGGGGGTCAGGGGCGACGAGCAGTACTTC. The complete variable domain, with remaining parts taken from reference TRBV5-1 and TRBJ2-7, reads KAGVTQTPRYLIKTRGQQVTLSCSPISGHRSVSWYQQTPGQGLQFLFEYFSETQRNKGNFPGRFSGRQFSNSRSEMNVSTLELGDSALYLCASSLEAVGVRGDEQYFGPGTRLTVT.

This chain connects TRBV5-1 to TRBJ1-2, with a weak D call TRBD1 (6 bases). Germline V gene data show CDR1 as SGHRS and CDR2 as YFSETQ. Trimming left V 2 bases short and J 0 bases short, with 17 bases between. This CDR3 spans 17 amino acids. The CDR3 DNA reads TGCGCCAGCAGCTTCCACCCGGGACAAGCAGCTAACTATGGCTACACCTTC. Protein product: CASSFHPGQAANYGYTF.

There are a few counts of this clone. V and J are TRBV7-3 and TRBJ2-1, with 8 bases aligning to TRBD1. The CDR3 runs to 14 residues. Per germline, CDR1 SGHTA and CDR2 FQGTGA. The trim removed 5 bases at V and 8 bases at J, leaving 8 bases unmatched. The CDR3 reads CASSKGQGRYEQFF. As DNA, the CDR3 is TGTGCCAGCAGCAAAGGACAGGGACGGTATGAGCAGTTCTTC. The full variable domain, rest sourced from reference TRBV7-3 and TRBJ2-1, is GAGVSQTPSNKVTEKGKYVELRCDPISGHTALYWYRQSLGQGPEFLIYFQGTGAADDSGLPNDRFFAVRPEGSVSTLKIQRTERGDSAVYLCASSKGQGRYEQFFGPGTRLTVL.

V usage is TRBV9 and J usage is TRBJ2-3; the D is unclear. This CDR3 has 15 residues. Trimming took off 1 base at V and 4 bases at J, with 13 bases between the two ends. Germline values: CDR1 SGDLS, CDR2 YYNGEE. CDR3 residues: CASSVRPGDSDTQYF. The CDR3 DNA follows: TGTGCCAGCAGCGTACGCCCAGGAGACTCAGATACGCAGTATTTT.

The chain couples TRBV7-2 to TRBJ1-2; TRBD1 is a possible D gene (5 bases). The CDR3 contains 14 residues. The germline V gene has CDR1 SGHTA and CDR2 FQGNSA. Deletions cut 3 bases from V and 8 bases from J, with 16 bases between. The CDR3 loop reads CASSFLGERKGYTF. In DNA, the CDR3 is TGTGCCAGCAGCTTTCTGGGGGAGCGGAAAGGCTACACCTTC.

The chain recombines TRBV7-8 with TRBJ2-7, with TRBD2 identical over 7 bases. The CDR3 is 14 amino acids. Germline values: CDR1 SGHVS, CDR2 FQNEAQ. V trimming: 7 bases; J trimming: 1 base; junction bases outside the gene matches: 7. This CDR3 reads CASTSPGLSYEQYF. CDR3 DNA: TGTGCCAGCACCTCGCCGGGACTATCCTACGAGCAGTACTTC.

The CDR3 here is CATSVGLAGGEQYF. The CDR3 DNA reads TGTGCCACCAGCGTAGGACTAGCGGGCGGCGAGCAGTACTTC. The V gene is TRBV15, the J gene TRBJ2-7; 11 bases align to TRBD2. V was clipped by 5 bases and J by 6 bases; unmatched bases: 6. The CDR3 runs to 14 residues. Germline lookup yields CDR1 LNHNV and CDR2 YYDKDF (reference sequence). Variable domain in full (rest from reference TRBV15 and TRBJ2-7): DAMVIQNPRYQVTQFGKPVTLSCSQTLNHNVMYWYQQKSSQAPKLLFHYYDKDFNNEADTPDNFQSRRPNTSFCFLDIRSPGLGDTAMYLCATSVGLAGGEQYFGPGTRLTVT.

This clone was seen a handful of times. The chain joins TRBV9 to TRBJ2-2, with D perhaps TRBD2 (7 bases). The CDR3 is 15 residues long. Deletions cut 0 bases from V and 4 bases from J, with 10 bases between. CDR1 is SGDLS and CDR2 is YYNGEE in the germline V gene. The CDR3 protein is CASSVEGGSTGELFF. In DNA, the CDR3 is TGTGCCAGCAGCGTAGAGGGGGGGAGCACCGGGGAGCTGTTTTTT.

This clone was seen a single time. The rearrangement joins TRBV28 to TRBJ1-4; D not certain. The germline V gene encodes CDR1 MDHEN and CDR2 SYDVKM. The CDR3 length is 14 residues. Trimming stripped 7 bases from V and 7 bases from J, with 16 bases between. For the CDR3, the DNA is TGTGCCAGCAAGGTAATCAGGAAGGGTGAAAAACTGTTTTTT. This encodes CASKVIRKGEKLFF. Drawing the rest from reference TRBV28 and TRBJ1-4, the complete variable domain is DVKVTQSSRYLVKRTGEKVFLECVQDMDHENMFWYRQDPGLGLRLIYFSYDVKMKEKGDIPEGYSVSREKKERFSLILESASTNQTSMYLCASKVIRKGEKLFFGSGTQLSVL.

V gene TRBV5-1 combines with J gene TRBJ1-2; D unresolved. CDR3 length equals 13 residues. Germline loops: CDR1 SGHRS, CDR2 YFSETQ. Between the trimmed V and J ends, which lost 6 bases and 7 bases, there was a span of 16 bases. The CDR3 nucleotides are TGCGCCAGCAATCAATACGACGGACGTGGCTACACCTTC. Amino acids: CASNQYDGRGYTF.

CDR3 in DNA: TGTGCCAGCAGTGGGGGCCAAACTAGCAGGATGGGAACCGGGGAGCTGTTTTTT. Amino acids: CASSGGQTSRMGTGELFF. The chain combines TRBV2 with TRBJ2-2; D may be TRBD2 (6 bases). Between the trimmed V and J ends, which lost 4 bases and 5 bases, there was a span of 23 bases. This CDR3 comprises 18 residues. CDR1 and CDR2 from the germline V gene are SNHLY and FYNNEI.